A selection of T cell receptor beta chains follows, all from one sample in a study of blood T cell repertoires in COVID-19. Libraries were prepared by immunoSEQ multiplex PCR; TCRdb keeps only in-frame clonotypes and omits some of them. The data hold 400,000 to 500,000 clones, with roughly 85% observed a single time. Sequenced: peripheral blood. Every receptor here comes from a woman in her thirties with active or convalescent COVID-19. CDR3s include the opening cysteine and the closing phenylalanine or tryptophan. A D gene is named only where the DNA matches it firmly.

CDR3 protein: CASRGDENTEAFF
CDR3 DNA: TGTGCCAGTCGGGGGGACGAGAACACTGAAGCTTTCTTT
CDR3 length: 13
D gene: -
V gene: TRBV12-3/TRBV12-4
J gene: TRBJ1-1

CDR3 protein: CASSRGGTGSHEQYF
CDR3 DNA: TGCGCCAGCAGCCGGGGGGGGACAGGGTCCCACGAGCAGTACTTC
CDR3 length: 15
D gene: -
V gene: TRBV5-1
J gene: TRBJ2-7

CDR3 protein: CASSLERTGGNGYTF
CDR3 DNA: TGTGCCAGCAGCTTAGAGAGGACGGGGGGAAATGGCTACACCTTC
CDR3 length: 15
D gene: -
V gene: TRBV7-2
J gene: TRBJ1-2

CDR3 protein: CASSLEYEEQGNTGELFF
CDR3 DNA: TGTGCCAGCAGCTTAGAATACGAGGAGCAGGGGAACACCGGGGAGCTGTTTTTT
CDR3 length: 18
D gene: -
V gene: TRBV7-9
J gene: TRBJ2-2

CDR3 protein: CASSIHGDRIRQPQHF
CDR3 DNA: TGTGCCAGTAGTATTCATGGAGACCGCATCCGGCAGCCCCAGCATTTT
CDR3 length: 16
D gene: -
V gene: TRBV19
J gene: TRBJ1-5

CDR3 protein: CATGTGDLGYTF
CDR3 DNA: TGTGCCACCGGGACAGGGGATCTTGGCTACACCTTC
CDR3 length: 12
D gene: TRBD1
V gene: TRBV12-5
J gene: TRBJ1-2

CDR3 protein: CASSAGLASDTQYF
CDR3 DNA: TGTGCCAGCAGCGCGGGACTAGCGTCAGATACGCAGTATTTT
CDR3 length: 14
D gene: TRBD2
V gene: TRBV7-2
J gene: TRBJ2-3

CDR3 protein: CASRQASFFEQYF
CDR3 DNA: TGTGCCAGCCGGCAGGCCAGTTTTTTCGAGCAGTACTTC
CDR3 length: 13
D gene: -
V gene: TRBV11-2
J gene: TRBJ2-7

CDR3 protein: CASSEVPHGSYEQYF
CDR3 DNA: TGTGCCAGCAGTGAAGTCCCCCACGGCTCCTACGAGCAGTACTTC
CDR3 length: 15
D gene: -
V gene: TRBV6-1
J gene: TRBJ2-7

CDR3 protein: CASSQDYIGGTEAFF
CDR3 DNA: TGCGCCAGCAGCCAAGATTATATTGGGGGGACTGAAGCTTTCTTT
CDR3 length: 15
D gene: -
V gene: TRBV4-1
J gene: TRBJ1-1